One and the same sample provided the 21 T cell receptor beta chains below, sequenced in a study of blood T cells in healthy people across ages. PCR was performed a second time for about 6 to 12 cycles using a sample-barcoded 5' primer and a J-beta primer mix. TCRdb reprocessed the 5' RACE reads with MiXCR, giving one entry per CDR3 protein. The data contain 1.5 million to 2 million distinct CDR3 sequences, about 30% of them singletons. The source material was blood. These receptors were obtained from a woman between 25 and 40 years old in good health.

The gene calls are TRBV20-1 and TRBJ2-1, with 7 bases matching TRBD1. V was pared by 2 bases and J by 3 bases, with 1 base of the junction left unmatched. This CDR3 contains 13 residues. CDR1 DFQATT and CDR2 SNEGSKA come from the germline V gene (reference sequence). Written as DNA, the CDR3 is TGCAGTGCTAGAAGGACAGGCTACAATGAGCAGTTCTTC. Its translation is CSARRTGYNEQFF.

The chain carries TRBV10-3 and TRBJ2-1, with 12 bases fitting TRBD2. The CDR3 length is 16 residues. V shed 5 bases and J 9 bases; nucleotides not matched to a gene: 11. Germline CDR1 ENHRY, CDR2 SYGVKD. The CDR3, as DNA: TGTGCCATCAGTTACCTAGCGGGGGGGAGCCTCGGTGAGCAGTTCTTC. It specifies CAISYLAGGSLGEQFF.

The rearrangement uses TRBV27 and TRBJ1-2, with 8 bases fitting TRBD1. The junction had 17 bases not matched to a gene; V was cut back by 6 bases and J by 2 bases. Germline values: CDR1 MNHEY, CDR2 SMNVEV (reference sequence). CDR3 length: 18 amino acids. The CDR3 nucleotides read TGTGCCAGCAGCCGGGGGAAAGCGGCGGGACAGGACAACTATGGCTACACCTTC. Amino acid sequence: CASSRGKAAGQDNYGYTF.

The V call is TRBV7-9, the J call TRBJ2-7; TRBD2 aligns across 8 bases. This CDR3 contains 14 residues. Trimming cost V 7 bases and J 6 bases; bases outside gene matches: 11. CDR1 and CDR2 from the germline V gene are SEHNR and FQNEAQ (reference sequence). DNA for the CDR3: TGTGCCAGCACCCCGGGAGGGGAGGGCGGCGAGCAGTACTTC. Encoded protein: CASTPGGEGGEQYF.

The chain is built from TRBV7-2 and TRBJ1-1, with 8 bases fitting TRBD1. CDR1 is SGHTA and CDR2 is FQGNSA in the germline V gene. The junction had 12 bases not matched to a gene; V was cut back by 2 bases and J by 4 bases. This CDR3 contains 17 residues. CDR3 sequence reads: CASSLSPRGRVGTEAFF. The CDR3 region has the DNA TGTGCCAGCAGCTTAAGTCCCAGGGGGCGCGTGGGCACTGAAGCTTTCTTT.

In this sample, this clonotype turned up a few times. The CDR3 DNA reads as TGTGCCAGCCGAACCGGGACAATCGGTGGCTACACCTTC. Its protein is CASRTGTIGGYTF. The chain carries TRBV12-3 or TRBV12-4 and TRBJ1-2; D might be TRBD1 (6 bases). V was pared by 8 bases and J by 7 bases, with 17 bases between. CDR3 length: 13 amino acids.

As regards this clonotype: Its ends do not fully match the called genes, so a read error is possible. This sequence joins TRBV3-1 and TRBJ2-1, with 8 bases matching TRBD2. Looked up from germline, CDR1 is LGHDT and CDR2 is YNNKEL (reference sequence). The CDR3 consists of 15 residues. The CDR3 reads CASSQRGSSHNEQFF. In DNA, the CDR3 is TGTGCCAGCAGTCAGCGGGGGAGCTCCCACAATGAGCAGTTCTTC.

Of note for this clonotype: This may arise from a read error, as a much more abundant clone is one base away. CDR3 nucleotide sequence: TGTGCCAGCAGTTACAGCCTAGTTATGACCAATGAGCGGTTCTTC. Translating gives CASSYSLVMTNERFF. The chain combines TRBV6-2 or TRBV6-3 with TRBJ2-1, with D unresolved. CDR3 length: 15 amino acids. CDR1 and CDR2 (germline): MNHEY, SVGEGT.

This clonotype was seen only a few times. The genes are TRBV20-1 and TRBJ1-5, with unresolved D. From germline, CDR1 is DFQATT and CDR2 SNEGSKA (reference sequence). Trimming removed 1 base from V and 3 bases from J, with 10 bases in between. This CDR3 has 14 residues. This CDR3 reads CSARGGRNNQPQHF. For the CDR3, the DNA is TGCAGTGCTAGAGGAGGACGTAACAATCAGCCCCAGCATTTT.

Details on this clonotype: A junction boundary mismatches the germline segment, possibly from a read error. CDR3 region: CATAGWNAEAFF. In nucleotides, the CDR3 is TGTGCCACCGCGGGGTGGAACGCTGAAGCTTTCTTT. The V call is TRBV14, the J call TRBJ1-1; D is unresolved. The CDR3 has 12 amino acids. The germline gives CDR1 SGHDN, CDR2 FVKESK.

This clonotype was recorded a few times. The chain combines TRBV6-5 with TRBJ1-2; D uncertain. The V gene's germline CDR1 is MNHEY and CDR2 SVGAGI. The V gene lost 4 bases and the J gene lost 4 bases, with 22 bases spanning the gap. The CDR3 length is 17 residues. CDR3 protein: CASSFAFLGLPLYGYTF. CDR3 sequence (DNA): TGTGCCAGCAGTTTCGCGTTCCTGGGATTGCCCCTCTATGGCTACACCTTC.

The gene calls are TRBV6-6 and TRBJ2-2; 7 nucleotides line up with TRBD1. Germline CDR1 MNHNY, CDR2 SVGAGI (reference sequence). The CDR3 has 15 amino acids. Trimming took 6 bases from V and 4 from J; bases not matched to a gene: 8. CDR3 loop: CASRSGQIATGELFF. In DNA form, the CDR3 reads TGTGCCAGCAGATCGGGACAGATCGCCACCGGGGAGCTGTTTTTT.

V is TRBV20-1 and J is TRBJ2-7; D may be TRBD1 (7 bases). The CDR3 is 15 residues long. Germline CDR1 and CDR2: DFQATT and SNEGSKA (reference sequence). Trimming stripped 3 bases from V and 4 bases from J, with 19 bases between. CDR3 sequence (DNA): TGCAGTGCTAGCTTCACGAGCAGGGGGGAGTACGAGCAGTACTTC. This encodes CSASFTSRGEYEQYF.

A note on this clonotype: Possible read error: a much larger clone is one base away. The gene calls are TRBV6-2 or TRBV6-3 and TRBJ2-4, with D perhaps TRBD1 (6 bases). The better agreement between TRBJ2-7 and the DNA end casts doubt on the J call. The CDR3 runs to 12 residues. The V gene's germline CDR1 is MNHEY and CDR2 SVGEGT. The CDR3 bases are TGTGCCAGCAGAAGGGACATCTACGAGCAGTACTTC. It codes for CASRRDIYEQYF.

As concerns this clonotype: A much more abundant neighbour one base away suggests this may be a read error. V usage is TRBV5-5 and J usage is TRBJ2-4; 9 bases map to TRBD1. The DNA matches TRBJ2-7 better at its end, which makes the J call doubtful. This CDR3 comprises 15 residues. In germline, CDR1 is SGHKS, CDR2 YYEKEE (reference sequence). The CDR3 protein is CAGSLDGTGRFEQYF. CDR3 DNA sequence: TGTGCCGGCAGCTTGGACGGGACAGGGAGATTCGAGCAGTACTTC.

In this sample, this clonotype turned up many times. The J gene is TRBJ2-1, the V gene TRBV6-2 or TRBV6-3; TRBD2 matches at 7 bases. V trimming: 3 bases; J trimming: 6 bases; junction bases outside the gene matches: 5. CDR3 length equals 14 residues. CDR1 is MNHEY, CDR2 SVGEGT, per germline. CDR3 in DNA: TGTGCCAGCAGTTATCTGGCGGGAGCCAATGAGCAGTTCTTC. This gives the protein CASSYLAGANEQFF.

In the case of this clonotype: Since a much larger clone is just one base distant, this may be a read error. This chain links TRBV6-5 with TRBJ2-1; D possibly corresponds to TRBD1 (5 bases). This CDR3 spans 13 amino acids. Germline loops: CDR1 MNHEY, CDR2 SVGAGI. V was pared by 4 bases and J by 10 bases, with 14 bases between. The CDR3 DNA reads TGTGCCAGCAGTTTCAGACAGCCCTACGAGCAGTTCTTC. Translated, it gives CASSFRQPYEQFF.

Worth noting for this clonotype: A single base separates this from a much larger clone, so it may be a read error. CDR3 loop: CSGTEQETQFF. The CDR3 nucleotides read TGCAGCGGGACAGAACAAGAGACCCAGTTCTTC. V usage is TRBV29-1 and J usage is TRBJ2-5, with D perhaps matching TRBD1 (6 bases). The closer fit of TRBJ2-1 to the DNA end suggests the J call may be wrong. This CDR3 region has 11 residues. The germline V gene encodes CDR1 SQVTM and CDR2 ANQGSEA.

Many counts were recorded for this clonotype. V usage is TRBV5-1 and J usage is TRBJ2-7; D perhaps matches TRBD2 (5 bases). The CDR3 has 15 residues. Germline assignment: CDR1 SGHRS and CDR2 YFSETQ. Trimming took 3 bases from V and 0 from J, leaving 13 bases between them. The CDR3 here is CASSSQTGSSYEQYF. CDR3 DNA: TGCGCCAGCAGCTCCCAGACGGGGAGCTCCTACGAGCAGTACTTC. The variable domain in full, with the rest retrieved from reference TRBV5-1 and TRBJ2-7, is KAGVTQTPRYLIKTRGQQVTLSCSPISGHRSVSWYQQTPGQGLQFLFEYFSETQRNKGNFPGRFSGRQFSNSRSEMNVSTLELGDSALYLCASSSQTGSSYEQYFGPGTRLTVT.

This clonotype was seen at least ten times. This sequence joins TRBV29-1 and TRBJ2-7, with D possibly being TRBD2 (5 bases). Per germline, CDR1 SQVTM and CDR2 ANQGSEA. This CDR3 spans 13 amino acids. This chain's CDR3 is CSGVWTLNYEQYF. The CDR3, as DNA: TGCTCCGGAGTGTGGACTCTCAACTACGAGCAGTACTTC.

The chain couples TRBV28 to TRBJ2-3; the match to TRBD1 covers 8 bases. The CDR3 sequence is 15 residues long. Germline V gene sequence: CDR1 MDHEN, CDR2 SYDVKM. Trimming removed 6 bases from V and 3 bases from J; junction bases left unmatched: 8. For the CDR3, the DNA is TGTGCCAGCAGCTGGGGACAGGAAAAGACAGATACGCAGTATTTT. Encoded protein: CASSWGQEKTDTQYF.